The sample holds one count of the clone carrying this T cell receptor beta chain. Its target is unknown. Germline lookup yields CDR1 SGHRS and CDR2 YFSETQ. With 1 base removed from V and 3 bases from J, the gap between germline ends came to 11 bases. The CDR3 runs to 15 residues. This specimen belongs to a study of STAT3 mutations in large granular lymphocyte leukemia. Findings of the study overall: At least one immunodominant TCR beta clonotype appeared in every T-cell large granular lymphocyte leukemia patient.

TCRdb's table, derived via immunoSEQ multiplex PCR, lists solely in-frame clones and lacks some. Of 5,400 or so clones detected, about 50% appear once; the ten largest clones hold about 50%. The sequenced sample consisted of peripheral blood mononuclear cells. This sequence was found in a woman aged 70-85 years with T-cell large granular lymphocyte leukemia. Some clones in this sample may be carry-over from other donors' samples. This chain links TRBV5-1 with TRBJ2-1; either TRBD1 or TRBD2 may fit D (5 bases each). CDR3 sequence reads: CASSLSGLDYNEQFF. In nucleotides, the CDR3 is TGCGCCAGCAGCTTGTCGGGGCTAGACTACAATGAGCAGTTCTTC. Together with reference TRBV5-1 and TRBJ2-1, the CDR3 gives the full variable domain: KAGVTQTPRYLIKTRGQQVTLSCSPISGHRSVSWYQQTPGQGLQFLFEYFSETQRNKGNFPGRFSGRQFSNSRSEMNVSTLELGDSALYLCASSLSGLDYNEQFFGPGTRLTVL.